This T cell receptor (beta chain) was obtained from a study of response to subunit inactivated influenza vaccine. Study-wide results and caveats: The authors put forward the suggestion that each seasonal influenza vaccination may bring in only a limited number of new T cells.

The CDR3 is made up of 13 amino acids. The V end lost 3 bases, the J end lost 3 bases, and 7 bases lay between the germline ends. Germline assignment: CDR1 LGHNT and CDR2 FRNRAP. In its sample, this clonotype was seen a few times. Its antigen is not identified. TCRdb analysed the RT-PCR reads with MiXCR anew, one entry per CDR3 protein. The sample consists of about 780,000 distinct CDR3 sequences, approximately 18% of them appearing once. This chain uses TRBV12-5 with TRBJ2-3, with D uncertain. The receptor comes from a man over 45 who received an inactivated influenza vaccine. The sequenced sample was PBMCs from blood, obtained 5 days after vaccination. CDR3 sequence (DNA): TGTGCTAGTGGTTTAACGGAGACAGATACGCAGTATTTT. This encodes CASGLTETDTQYF.